This TCR beta chain is drawn from a study of cytomegalovirus exposure and HLA in healthy donors. PCR amplification relied on 60 Vbeta primers (plus 13 Jbeta primers). Profiling relied on immunoSEQ multiplex PCR, and the TCRdb table lists in-frame clones only, not all of them. The sample carries under 200,000 clones, roughly 84% recorded once. The count of this clone is one. The antigen is undetermined. Germline is not matched at one junction end, which may reflect a read error. Study observations and caveats: Most of the TCR beta V segments (in an earlier analysis) were productive either about 87% or about 30% of the time.

This CDR3 is 16 amino acids long. Germline V lookup: CDR1 MGHDK, CDR2 SYGVNS. Sequenced input: PBMCs. This chain connects TRBV25-1 to TRBJ2-1; 9 bases map to TRBD1. The receptor's source is a man aged 25-40 years in good health and CMV-seronegative. CDR3 protein: CASSGLQGAYYNERFF. The CDR3 DNA reads TGTGCCAGCAGTGGCTTACAGGGGGCTTACTACAATGAGCGGTTCTTC.